The next 2 T cell receptor beta chains were all read from a single sample in a study of shared clonotypes between healthy human individuals (TCRdb year 2020). The receptor library was made with the immunoSEQ multiplex PCR assay. What TCRdb holds here is the immuneACCESS table cut down to in-frame rearrangements. Part of the clones is not present; checked against another copy, under half of the missing clones reflect an unresolved V gene, and the others are unexplained. A total of about 670,000 clones appear in this sample, around 72% of them only once. Of the sample, 1.5% to 2% is held by the ten largest clones. The material sequenced was memory CD4+ T cells sorted from blood. The intended sense of this specimen's cell subset or site label: CD45RA-negative fraction. The receptors were sampled from a young woman in good health.

The CDR3 is CASSSGPPGQGNTGELFF. In nucleotides, the CDR3 is TGTGCCAGCAGCTCCGGACCTCCGGGACAGGGGAATACCGGGGAGCTGTTTTTT. The J gene is TRBJ2-2, the V gene TRBV7-2; 10 nucleotides agree with TRBD1. This CDR3 is 18 amino acids long. J gave up 5 bases and V 4 bases, and 13 bases lay outside the gene matches. Germline-derived CDR1 and CDR2 are SGHTA and FQGNSA.

The CDR3 nucleotides read TGTGCCAGTAGTATTGCGGGGAAGGCAAACGAAAAACTGTTTTTT. Encoded protein: CASSIAGKANEKLFF. The genes are TRBV19 and TRBJ1-4; D gene uncertain. The V gene's germline CDR1 is LNHDA and CDR2 SQIVND (reference sequence). The CDR3 totals 15 residues. The germline V and J ends were trimmed by 3 bases and 8 bases, with 16 bases remaining between them.